The 8 T cell receptor beta chains presented below share a single source sample, sequenced in a study of identical twins. TCRdb re-analysed the 5' RACE reads in MiXCR, keeping a single row per CDR3 protein. The table records about 700,000 distinct CDR3 sequences, roughly 6% of them present only once. What was sequenced was naive T cells sorted from blood. The receptor set was obtained from a man younger than 30 in good health.

This clonotype was recorded many times. One end of the junction fails to match germline, which may point to a read error. The rearrangement links TRBV5-6 to TRBJ2-4, with D maybe TRBD1 (5 bases). The CDR3 totals 12 residues. Germline V gene data show CDR1 as SGHDT and CDR2 as YYEEEE. The CDR3 DNA follows: TGTGCCAGCAGCTTTATGGGTCTGAAGGGGAACTTC. Amino acids: CASSFMGLKGNF.

This clonotype has a count of ten or more. The DNA of the CDR3 is TGCAGTGCCACCCGATCTAGCGGGACCCCGGAGACCCAGTACTTC. Protein product: CSATRSSGTPETQYF. The chain links TRBV20-1 to TRBJ2-5, with 9 bases fitting TRBD2. The CDR3 is made up of 15 amino acids. Germline CDR1 DFQATT, CDR2 SNEGSKA (reference sequence). V gave up 6 bases and J gave up 5 bases; unmatched junction bases: 13.

The J gene is TRBJ2-3, the V gene TRBV29-1, with TRBD2 identical over 7 bases. The J segment lost 1 base and the V segment lost 6 bases, leaving 13 bases of the junction unmatched. The CDR3 covers 16 residues. CDR1 is SQVTM, CDR2 ANQGSEA, per germline. The CDR3 is CSVVRASGIGTDTQYF. The CDR3 region has the DNA TGCAGCGTCGTGAGGGCGAGCGGGATCGGCACAGATACGCAGTATTTT.

V gene TRBV24-1 combines with J gene TRBJ1-6, with TRBD1 matching 11 bases. V shed 9 bases, J shed 13 bases, and the junction held 10 bases outside the gene matches. Germline V gene data show CDR1 as KGHDR and CDR2 as SFDVKD. The CDR3 runs to 14 residues. CDR3 sequence: CATSPGTGGRPLHF. For the CDR3, the DNA is TGTGCCACCTCTCCCGGGACAGGGGGTCGCCCCCTCCACTTT.

This clonotype was seen at least ten times. This chain uses TRBV10-3 with TRBJ2-5; D is possibly TRBD1 or TRBD2 (5 bases each). Germline V gives CDR1 ENHRY, CDR2 SYGVKD. Trimming took off 4 bases at V and 5 bases at J, with 11 bases between the two ends. This CDR3 region has 13 residues. The CDR3 bases are TGTGCCATCAGTGGAGGGGAGTCGGAGACCCAGTACTTC. Translation gives CAISGGESETQYF.

The J gene is TRBJ1-3, the V gene TRBV11-1, with D unclear. In germline, CDR1 is SGHAT, CDR2 FQDESV (reference sequence). The V gene lost 5 bases and the J gene lost 3 bases, with 14 bases spanning the gap. The CDR3 consists of 15 residues. DNA for the CDR3: TGTGCCAGCAGCCGAACTCCGGGGAGTGGAAACACCATATATTTT. Amino acids: CASSRTPGSGNTIYF.

At least ten counts were recorded for this clonotype. The chain couples TRBV12-3 or TRBV12-4 to TRBJ1-2, with D possibly TRBD1 on 5 matching bases. The CDR3 spans 11 residues. Trimming left V 9 bases short and J 7 bases short, with 12 bases between. The CDR3 DNA is TGTGCCAGTAAAAGGGGCTCTGGCTACACCTTC. This encodes CASKRGSGYTF.

This chain links TRBV20-1 with TRBJ2-1, with 10 bases that match TRBD2. The CDR3 covers 14 residues. CDR1 is DFQATT and CDR2 is SNEGSKA in the germline V gene (reference sequence). The V segment lost 2 bases and the J segment 9 bases; nucleotides outside the gene matches: 7. As DNA, the CDR3 is TGCAGTGCTAGAATTGGACTAGCGGCCTCTGAGCAGTTCTTC. Its protein is CSARIGLAASEQFF.